This TCR beta chain derives from a study of CD8 T cells in ankylosing spondylitis. V was shortened by 4 bases and J by 1 base, with 13 bases between the two germline ends. This CDR3 spans 15 amino acids. Germline V gene lookup returns CDR1 MGHRA and CDR2 YSYEKL. Findings of the study overall: For ankylosing spondylitis blood, a TCR beta motif of 7 to 9 highly homologous variants appeared characteristic. Earlier reports found some motif variants in synovial fluid and blood in reactive arthritis.

This clonotype was counted between two and nine times. Its antigen is unknown. Construction of TCR beta libraries was performed using quantitative 5'-RACE with molecular barcodes. TCRdb reprocessed the 5' RACE reads with MiXCR, giving one entry per CDR3 protein. The repertoire holds approximately 350,000 distinct CDR3 sequences, approximately 15% seen once, with approximately 1.1% in the top ten. Source material: blood, either unsorted or a sorted T cell fraction (not recorded which). The chain recombines TRBV4-1 with TRBJ1-1; D gene unclear. This receptor was obtained from a male donor with ankylosing spondylitis or in good health (not recorded which). The CDR3 sequence is CASSPTEGRNTEAFF. Written as DNA, the CDR3 is TGCGCCAGCAGCCCCACCGAAGGGAGGAACACTGAAGCTTTCTTT.